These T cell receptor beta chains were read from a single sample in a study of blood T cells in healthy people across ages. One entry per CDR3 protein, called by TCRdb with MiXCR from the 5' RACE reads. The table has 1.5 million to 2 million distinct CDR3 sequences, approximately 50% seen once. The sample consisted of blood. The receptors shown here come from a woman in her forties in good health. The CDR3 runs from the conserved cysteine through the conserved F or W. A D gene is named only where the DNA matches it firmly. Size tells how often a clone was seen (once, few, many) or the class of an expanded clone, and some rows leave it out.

CDR3 DNA: TGCAGTGCTAGAGATCCCCAGGGGGTATACGAGCAGTACTTC
CDR3 protein: CSARDPQGVYEQYF
CDR3 length: 14
clone size: -
J gene: TRBJ2-7
D gene: TRBD1
V gene: TRBV20-1

CDR3 DNA: TGTGCCAGCAGTCAGCCACCAGCGGGGGGCCCCTACAATGAGCAGTTCTTC
CDR3 protein: CASSQPPAGGPYNEQFF
CDR3 length: 17
clone size: -
J gene: TRBJ2-1
D gene: TRBD2
V gene: TRBV6-6

CDR3 DNA: TGCAGCGTCCGCCCTAGCGGGGGCTTTGAGACCCAGTACTTC
CDR3 protein: CSVRPSGGFETQYF
CDR3 length: 14
clone size: -
J gene: TRBJ2-5
D gene: TRBD2
V gene: TRBV29-1

CDR3 DNA: TGCGCCAGCATGCAGGGCAATGAGCAGTTCTTC
CDR3 protein: CASMQGNEQFF
CDR3 length: 11
clone size: -
J gene: TRBJ2-1
D gene: -
V gene: TRBV5-1

CDR3 DNA: TGTGCTAGCAGCTTAGGGGGGACTATAAACACCGGGGAGCTGTTTTTT
CDR3 protein: CASSLGGTINTGELFF
CDR3 length: 16
clone size: few
J gene: TRBJ2-2
D gene: -
V gene: TRBV7-7

CDR3 DNA: TGTGCCAGCAGCCCTACATTCTTCTCGGATACGCAGTATTTT
CDR3 protein: CASSPTFFSDTQYF
CDR3 length: 14
clone size: -
J gene: TRBJ2-3
D gene: -
V gene: TRBV6-5

CDR3 DNA: TGCGCCAGCAGCTCCCTCAGGGGAAGCACAGATACGCAGTATTTT
CDR3 protein: CASSSLRGSTDTQYF
CDR3 length: 15
clone size: -
J gene: TRBJ2-3
D gene: -
V gene: TRBV5-1

CDR3 DNA: TGTGCCAGCGGCAAATTAGCGCGAGAGACCCAGTACTTC
CDR3 protein: CASGKLARETQYF
CDR3 length: 13
clone size: -
J gene: TRBJ2-5
D gene: -
V gene: TRBV6-6

CDR3 DNA: TGCAGTGCTGCCCCGGGCATACGGACCTACGAGCAGTACTTC
CDR3 protein: CSAAPGIRTYEQYF
CDR3 length: 14
clone size: -
J gene: TRBJ2-7
D gene: -
V gene: TRBV20-1

CDR3 DNA: TGCGCCAGCAGCCAAGAACTCTCCTACAATGAGCAGTTCTTC
CDR3 protein: CASSQELSYNEQFF
CDR3 length: 14
clone size: -
J gene: TRBJ2-1
D gene: -
V gene: TRBV4-3

CDR3 DNA: TGTGCCATCAGTGTAGCGGGCGGAGATACGCAGTATTTT
CDR3 protein: CAISVAGGDTQYF
CDR3 length: 13
clone size: few
J gene: TRBJ2-3
D gene: TRBD2
V gene: TRBV10-3

CDR3 DNA: TGTGCCAGCAGCGTCGACAGTATCTACGAGCAGTACTTC
CDR3 protein: CASSVDSIYEQYF
CDR3 length: 13
clone size: few
J gene: TRBJ2-7
D gene: -
V gene: TRBV9

CDR3 DNA: TGTGCCAGCAGCCCCCTAGGGCGGGAACCTGGCAATGAGCAGTACTTC
CDR3 protein: CASSPLGREPGNEQYF
CDR3 length: 16
clone size: -
J gene: TRBJ2-7
D gene: -
V gene: TRBV7-9

CDR3 DNA: TGCAGTGCTAGAGATCAAAGGGACGGAGCTCAGTACTTC
CDR3 protein: CSARDQRDGAQYF
CDR3 length: 13
clone size: few
J gene: TRBJ2-5
D gene: -
V gene: TRBV20-1

CDR3 DNA: TGTGCCAGCAGTTTCTTCGCTAGCGGGGGGTTGGGGTCCTACAATGAGCAGTTCTTC
CDR3 protein: CASSFFASGGLGSYNEQFF
CDR3 length: 19
clone size: once
J gene: TRBJ2-1
D gene: TRBD2
V gene: TRBV12-3/TRBV12-4

CDR3 DNA: TGCAGCGTTGAAGATCTAGGAACTAGCGGGGGACTCACAGATACGCAGTATTTT
CDR3 protein: CSVEDLGTSGGLTDTQYF
CDR3 length: 18
clone size: few
J gene: TRBJ2-3
D gene: TRBD2
V gene: TRBV29-1

CDR3 DNA: TGCGCCAGCAGCCACATTCTACAGGGGTCTTCTAATCAGCCCCAGCATTTT
CDR3 protein: CASSHILQGSSNQPQHF
CDR3 length: 17
clone size: -
J gene: TRBJ1-5
D gene: TRBD1
V gene: TRBV4-1

CDR3 DNA: TGCAGCGTTGAAGTTGGGCAGGGGGTAGCGACCCAGTACTTC
CDR3 protein: CSVEVGQGVATQYF
CDR3 length: 14
clone size: few
J gene: TRBJ2-5
D gene: TRBD1
V gene: TRBV29-1

CDR3 DNA: TGTGCCAGCAGCTCCTCTAAAGAGCAGTACTTC
CDR3 protein: CASSSSKEQYF
CDR3 length: 11
clone size: -
J gene: TRBJ2-7
D gene: -
V gene: TRBV7-2

CDR3 DNA: TGTGCCAGCAGCCCGGGACAGCACATCTATGGCTGCACCTTC
CDR3 protein: CASSPGQHIYGCTF
CDR3 length: 14
clone size: -
J gene: TRBJ1-2
D gene: TRBD1
V gene: TRBV12-3/TRBV12-4

CDR3 DNA: TGTGCCAGCAGATTAGCGGGGGGGCCCATCGATGAGCAGTTCTTC
CDR3 protein: CASRLAGGPIDEQFF
CDR3 length: 15
clone size: once
J gene: TRBJ2-1
D gene: TRBD2
V gene: TRBV28

CDR3 DNA: TGTGCCAGCAGCGGAGCGGGAGCTACCCAAGAGACCCAGTACTTC
CDR3 protein: CASSGAGATQETQYF
CDR3 length: 15
clone size: -
J gene: TRBJ2-5
D gene: TRBD2
V gene: TRBV6-2/TRBV6-3

CDR3 DNA: TGTGCCAGCAGCCACCCTCCCCACGGGACAGGGGGGGTTGATGAGCAGTTCTTC
CDR3 protein: CASSHPPHGTGGVDEQFF
CDR3 length: 18
clone size: once
J gene: TRBJ2-1
D gene: TRBD1
V gene: TRBV4-2

CDR3 DNA: TGTGCCAGCAGCTGGGCGGGTTCACCCCTCCACTTT
CDR3 protein: CASSWAGSPLHF
CDR3 length: 12
clone size: -
J gene: TRBJ1-6
D gene: -
V gene: TRBV5-6

CDR3 DNA: TGTGCCAGCAGCGTAGGGTTACAGGGCAATCAGCCCCAGCATTTT
CDR3 protein: CASSVGLQGNQPQHF
CDR3 length: 15
clone size: once
J gene: TRBJ1-5
D gene: -
V gene: TRBV9

CDR3 DNA: TGTGCCAGCAGCTTAAATCCAGTCCAAGAGACCCAGTACTTC
CDR3 protein: CASSLNPVQETQYF
CDR3 length: 14
clone size: few
J gene: TRBJ2-5
D gene: -
V gene: TRBV7-2

CDR3 DNA: TGTGCCAGCAGCTTAGCGGGTCTGGGAAAACTGTTTTTT
CDR3 protein: CASSLAGLGKLFF
CDR3 length: 13
clone size: few
J gene: TRBJ1-4
D gene: -
V gene: TRBV7-2

CDR3 DNA: TGTGCCAGCGAGAGTGTCGGCACCTACGAGCAGTACTTC
CDR3 protein: CASESVGTYEQYF
CDR3 length: 13
clone size: -
J gene: TRBJ2-7
D gene: -
V gene: TRBV6-2/TRBV6-3

CDR3 DNA: TGTGCCAGCAGCTTAGAGCCGACAGGGGGCCGAGAGACCCAGTACTTC
CDR3 protein: CASSLEPTGGRETQYF
CDR3 length: 16
clone size: -
J gene: TRBJ2-5
D gene: TRBD1
V gene: TRBV7-8

CDR3 DNA: TGTGCCAGCAGCGTCGACACCTCGAGGACTGAAGCTTTCTTT
CDR3 protein: CASSVDTSRTEAFF
CDR3 length: 14
clone size: once
J gene: TRBJ1-1
D gene: -
V gene: TRBV7-2

CDR3 DNA: TGTGCCACCAGCAGAGAGGGGCAGTTAAACATTCAGTACTTC
CDR3 protein: CATSREGQLNIQYF
CDR3 length: 14
clone size: -
J gene: TRBJ2-4
D gene: -
V gene: TRBV15

CDR3 DNA: TGTGCCAGCAGCTTGGTTACCGACTGGGACTATGGCTACACCTTC
CDR3 protein: CASSLVTDWDYGYTF
CDR3 length: 15
clone size: few
J gene: TRBJ1-2
D gene: -
V gene: TRBV5-6

CDR3 DNA: TGTGCCCCCGACAGGGGGAGGGAGACCCAGTACTTC
CDR3 protein: CAPDRGRETQYF
CDR3 length: 12
clone size: -
J gene: TRBJ2-5
D gene: TRBD1
V gene: TRBV27

CDR3 DNA: TGCAGTGCTAGAGTGGCAGGGACTACGCAGTATTTT
CDR3 protein: CSARVAGTTQYF
CDR3 length: 12
clone size: -
J gene: TRBJ2-3
D gene: -
V gene: TRBV20-1

CDR3 DNA: TGTGCCAGCAGTACAGGGTCCCCCTCCGAGCAGTACTTC
CDR3 protein: CASSTGSPSEQYF
CDR3 length: 13
clone size: -
J gene: TRBJ2-7
D gene: -
V gene: TRBV6-1